What follows is one TCR beta chain and its context. Profiled with immunoSEQ multiplex PCR; TCRdb holds only in-frame clones, not every one. The table lists 2 million to 2.5 million clones, approximately 96% of them singletons. HIV-negative, healthy adults without recent acute infections or vaccinations were the donors. The data are from a study of shared clonotypes between healthy human individuals. The source is a man aged 18 to 30 in good health. The sequenced material came from naive CD4+ T cells sorted from blood. This sample's subset: CD45RA+ positively selected.

The CDR3 sequence: CASSRLMVPGYTF. CDR3 coding DNA: TGTGCCAGCAGCCGTCTTATGGTCCCTGGCTACACCTTC. V is TRBV5-6 and J is TRBJ1-2, with D hard to call. V lost 4 bases and J 7 bases, leaving 14 bases between the germline ends. CDR1 is SGHDT and CDR2 is YYEEEE in the germline V gene. The CDR3 consists of 13 residues.